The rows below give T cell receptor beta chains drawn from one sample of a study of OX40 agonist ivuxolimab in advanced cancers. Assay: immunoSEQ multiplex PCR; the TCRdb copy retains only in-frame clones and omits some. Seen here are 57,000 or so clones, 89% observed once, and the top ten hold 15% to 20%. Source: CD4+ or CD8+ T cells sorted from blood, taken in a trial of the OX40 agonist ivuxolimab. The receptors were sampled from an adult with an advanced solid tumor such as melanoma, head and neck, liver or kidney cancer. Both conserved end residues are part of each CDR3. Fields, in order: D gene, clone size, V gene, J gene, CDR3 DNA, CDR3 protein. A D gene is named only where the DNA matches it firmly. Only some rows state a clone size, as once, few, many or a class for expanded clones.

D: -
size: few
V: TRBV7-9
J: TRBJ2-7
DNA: TGTGCCAGCAGCCCGAGGGACGAGCAGTACTTC
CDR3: CASSPRDEQYF

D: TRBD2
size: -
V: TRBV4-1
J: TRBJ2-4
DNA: TGCGCCAGCAGCCAAGAACCGGGACTAGTAAACATTCAGTACTTC
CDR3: CASSQEPGLVNIQYF

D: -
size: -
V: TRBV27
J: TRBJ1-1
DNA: TGTGCCAGCAGTTTGGCCGGATTGAACACTGAAGCTTTCTTT
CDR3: CASSLAGLNTEAFF

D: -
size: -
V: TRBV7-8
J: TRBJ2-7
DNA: TGTGCCAGCAGCTTAGGACAGGGAGGCGAGCAGTACTTC
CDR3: CASSLGQGGEQYF

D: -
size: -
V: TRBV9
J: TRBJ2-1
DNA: TGTGCCAGCAGCCCCCGCTTCAATGAGCAGTTCTTC
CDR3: CASSPRFNEQFF

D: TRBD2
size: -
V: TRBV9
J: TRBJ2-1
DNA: TGTGCCAGCAGCGTAGGAGCGGGAGGGGGTGAGCAGTTCTTC
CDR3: CASSVGAGGGEQFF

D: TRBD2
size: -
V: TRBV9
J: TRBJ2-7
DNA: TGTGCCAGCAGGGCAGCGGGGTCCACCTACGAGCAGTACTTC
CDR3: CASRAAGSTYEQYF

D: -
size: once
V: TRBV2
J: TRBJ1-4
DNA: TGTGCCAGCAGTGGTCTCGCGGGGGAGGATGAAAAACTGTTTTTT
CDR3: CASSGLAGEDEKLFF

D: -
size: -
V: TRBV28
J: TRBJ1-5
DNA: TGTGCCAGCAGTTTCCCCGGGGTGGACAATCAGCCCCAGCATTTT
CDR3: CASSFPGVDNQPQHF

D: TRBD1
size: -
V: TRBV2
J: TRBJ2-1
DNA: TGTGCCAGCAGGGGACAGGGAGATGAGCAGTTCTTC
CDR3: CASRGQGDEQFF

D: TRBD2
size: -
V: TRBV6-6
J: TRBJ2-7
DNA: TGTGCCAGCAGTCCTGGACATCCGGGGGGCTACGAGCAGTACTTC
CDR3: CASSPGHPGGYEQYF

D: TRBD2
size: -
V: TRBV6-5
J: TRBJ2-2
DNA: TGTGCCAGCAGTTACGAGCGGGAGGAGATCCCCGGGGAGCTGTTTTTT
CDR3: CASSYEREEIPGELFF

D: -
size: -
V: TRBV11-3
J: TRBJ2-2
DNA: TGTGCCAGCAGCTTACTGGGGGCCGGGGACACCGGGGAGCTGTTTTTT
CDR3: CASSLLGAGDTGELFF

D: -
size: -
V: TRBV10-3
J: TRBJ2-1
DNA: TGTGCCACCTGTCTTAGGAGCTCCTACAATGAGCAGTTCTTC
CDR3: CATCLRSSYNEQFF

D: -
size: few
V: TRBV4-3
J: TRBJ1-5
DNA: TGCGCCAGCAGCCAAGGTTTTTCTGAGCCAAGCCAGCCCCAGCATTTT
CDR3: CASSQGFSEPSQPQHF

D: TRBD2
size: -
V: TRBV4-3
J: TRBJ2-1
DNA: TGCGCCAGCAGCCAAGATCGAGCTAGCGGGAGTTACAATGAGCAGTTCTTC
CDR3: CASSQDRASGSYNEQFF

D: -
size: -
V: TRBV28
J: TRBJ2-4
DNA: TGTGCCAGCAGTTGGGACTTAGCCAAAAACATTCAGTACTTC
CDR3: CASSWDLAKNIQYF

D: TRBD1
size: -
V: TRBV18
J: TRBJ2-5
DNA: TGTGCCGGCTCACCAACAGGGGAAGAGACCCAGTACTTC
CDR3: CAGSPTGEETQYF

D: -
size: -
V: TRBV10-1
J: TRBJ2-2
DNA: TGCGCCAGCAGTATCTCAGGGGCGAACACCGGGGAGCTGTTTTTT
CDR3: CASSISGANTGELFF